Following are 26 T cell receptor beta chains from one sample sequenced in a study of shared clonotypes between healthy human individuals. Only in-frame clones appear in the TCRdb table, and some are missing; sequencing was by immunoSEQ multiplex PCR. The table shows hundreds of thousands of clones, with 90% to 97% occurring only once. The sample taken for sequencing was memory CD8+ T cells sorted from blood. Specified subset: CD45RO+ cells pooled with CCR7-negative TemRA cells. The receptors were gathered from a man in his thirties or forties in good health.

The sample holds one count of this clone. The chain is built from TRBV21-1 and TRBJ2-3; no DNA check was done on the table's D call, TRBD2. TRBV21-1 is labeled a pseudogene. The CDR3 loop spans 17 amino acids. CDR3 in DNA: TGTGCCAGCAGCAAAGCCCTAACGGGGACTAGCACAGATACGCAGTATTTT. Translated, it gives CASSKALTGTSTDTQYF.

This rearrangement joins TRBV28 to TRBJ2-7; 8 bases map to TRBD1. With 2 bases clipped from V and 2 bases from J, the junction kept 5 bases outside the gene matches. The CDR3 has 15 residues. Germline lookup yields CDR1 MDHEN and CDR2 SYDVKM. In DNA, the CDR3 is TGTGCCAGCAGTTTACGGGGACAGGTGGCCTACGAGCAGTACTTC. Translated: CASSLRGQVAYEQYF.

The genes are TRBV12-5 and TRBJ1-2; 7 bases line up with TRBD1. V gave up 6 bases and J gave up 5 bases; unmatched junction bases: 0. The CDR3 runs 11 residues. Germline CDR1 LGHNT, CDR2 FRNRAP. CDR3 protein: CASGTGYGYTF. In DNA form, the CDR3 reads TGTGCTAGTGGGACAGGGTATGGCTACACCTTC.

The chain carries TRBV6-1 and TRBJ2-2, with 9 bases lining up with TRBD2. Per germline, CDR1 MNHNS and CDR2 SASEGT. The CDR3 spans 14 residues. V shed 8 bases, J shed 6 bases, and the junction held 7 bases outside the gene matches. In DNA form, the CDR3 reads TGTGCCAGCGTGCCTAGCGGGATCCCCGGGGAGCTGTTTTTT. Amino acid sequence: CASVPSGIPGELFF.

The rearrangement links TRBV6-1 to TRBJ2-3; 11 nucleotides line up with TRBD2. J lost 1 base, V lost 3 bases, and 0 bases had no gene match. CDR1 and CDR2 (germline): MNHNS, SASEGT. This CDR3 is built from 15 residues. For the CDR3, the DNA is TGTGCCAGCAGTGAGACTAGCGGGGGCACAGATACGCAGTATTTT. It is translated as CASSETSGGTDTQYF.

The V call is TRBV10-3, the J call TRBJ1-2; D is undetermined. The V gene lost 6 bases and the J gene lost 4 bases, with 6 bases spanning the gap. Germline-derived CDR1 and CDR2 are ENHRY and SYGVKD. This CDR3 region has 11 residues. The CDR3 reads CAIRAVYGYTF. Written as DNA, the CDR3 is TGTGCCATCAGGGCAGTCTATGGCTACACCTTC.

J is TRBJ1-1 and V is TRBV7-6; TRBD1 might be the D (5 bases). There are 18 residues in the CDR3. Germline lookup yields CDR1 SGHVS and CDR2 FNYEAQ. The V end was cut by 2 bases, the J end by 1 base, with 20 bases between. CDR3 coding DNA: TGTGCCAGCAGCTTATTCCGATGGGGGGGTACGGGGAACACTGAAGCTTTCTTT. Amino acids: CASSLFRWGGTGNTEAFF.

The chain uses TRBV4-2 and TRBJ2-3; D unclear. CDR1 LGHNA and CDR2 YNFKEQ come from the germline V gene. The CDR3 totals 14 residues. V lost 1 base to trimming and J lost 0 bases, with 5 bases between them. CDR3 residues: CASSQGFSTDTQYF. The CDR3 nucleotides are TGTGCCAGCAGCCAAGGATTTAGCACAGATACGCAGTATTTT.

V usage is TRBV27 and J usage is TRBJ1-1; tentative D call: TRBD1 (6 bases). The germline CDR1 and CDR2 sequences are MNHEY and SMNVEV (reference sequence). V was shortened by 5 bases and J by 2 bases, with 12 bases between the two germline ends. The CDR3 totals 14 residues. In DNA, the CDR3 is TGTGCCAGCAGTCCTGGGACACCTAACACTGAAGCTTTCTTT. Its translation is CASSPGTPNTEAFF.

V and J are TRBV4-2 and TRBJ2-7; 8 positions agree with TRBD2. J lost 3 bases, V lost 0 bases, and 7 bases had no gene match. Per the germline V gene, CDR1 is LGHNA and CDR2 is YNFKEQ. The CDR3 has 16 residues. The DNA of the CDR3 is TGTGCCAGCAGCCAAGATGGCAGTCTAGCGGGCTACGAGCAGTACTTC. Protein: CASSQDGSLAGYEQYF.

The chain links TRBV28 to TRBJ1-4; D uncertain. CDR1 and CDR2 (germline): MDHEN, SYDVKM. Deletions cut 2 bases from V and 7 bases from J, with 8 bases between. The CDR3 consists of 13 residues. DNA for the CDR3: TGTGCCAGCAGTTTAGGGTTGGGTGAAAAACTGTTTTTT. Translation gives CASSLGLGEKLFF.

The rearrangement links TRBV5-1 to TRBJ2-7; the D gene is possibly TRBD1 (6 bases). V lost 3 bases, J lost 4 bases, and 14 bases lay in between. The CDR3 totals 14 residues. Germline-derived CDR1 and CDR2 are SGHRS and YFSETQ. The CDR3 DNA follows: TGCGCCAGCAGCTGGACAGCGGAGGCATACGAGCAGTACTTC. Amino acid sequence: CASSWTAEAYEQYF.

The V and J genes are TRBV5-6 and TRBJ2-6, with D hard to call. This CDR3 has 16 residues. The germline CDR1 and CDR2 sequences are SGHDT and YYEEEE. V lost 1 base to trimming and J lost 0 bases, with 8 bases between them. In nucleotides, the CDR3 is TGTGCCAGCAGCTTGTTCCGGGTCTCTGGGGCCAACGTCCTGACTTTC. Its translation is CASSLFRVSGANVLTF.

This clone is a singleton in its sample. The junction departs from the called germline gene at one end, perhaps through a read error. CDR3 loop: CASSQLVFRLAHYTGELFF. CDR3 sequence (DNA): TGTGCTAGCAGCCAGCTTGTCTTTAGGCTAGCTCATTACACCGGGGAGCTGTTTTTT. The chain has TRBV7-7 and TRBJ2-2; possibly TRBD2 for D (5 bases). The germline V gene has CDR1 SSHAT and CDR2 FNYEAQ (reference sequence). This CDR3 comprises 19 residues.

The V gene is TRBV11-2, the J gene TRBJ1-1, with D unresolved. Germline CDR1 and CDR2: SGHAT and FQNNGV. The CDR3 spans 14 residues. Trimming cost V 1 base and J 0 bases, with 6 bases left between them. CDR3 region: CASSLGPMNTEAFF. The CDR3 region has the DNA TGTGCCAGCAGCTTAGGGCCCATGAACACTGAAGCTTTCTTT.

The rearrangement links TRBV5-8 to TRBJ1-2, with 9 bases that match TRBD1. The germline CDR1 and CDR2 sequences are SGHTS and YDEGEE. The trim removed 0 bases at V and 1 base at J, leaving 10 bases unmatched. There are 18 residues in the CDR3. The CDR3 DNA reads TGTGCCAGCAGCTTGGTTGAGGGACAGGGACTTGTTAACTATGGCTACACCTTC. It encodes CASSLVEGQGLVNYGYTF.

The chain joins TRBV5-1 to TRBJ2-3; 11 nucleotides line up with TRBD2. After removal of 1 base from V and 1 base from J, the junction contained 2 bases not matched to a gene. CDR3 length: 16 residues. Looked up from germline, CDR1 is SGHRS and CDR2 is YFSETQ. CDR3 sequence: CASSLPSGRRTDTQYF. CDR3 nucleotide sequence: TGCGCCAGCAGCTTGCCTAGCGGGAGGCGCACAGATACGCAGTATTTT.

V usage is TRBV7-6 and J usage is TRBJ2-7; 10 nucleotides match TRBD2. Per germline, CDR1 SGHVS and CDR2 FNYEAQ. The CDR3 totals 14 residues. Losses at the gene ends were 5 bases for V and 5 bases for J; bases not matched to a gene: 6. CDR3 amino acids: CASSPLAGVDEQYF. In nucleotides, the CDR3 is TGTGCCAGCAGCCCGCTAGCGGGAGTCGACGAGCAGTACTTC.

The table lists this clone with a count of one. The V gene is TRBV5-1, the J gene TRBJ1-1, with unresolved D. V gave up 5 bases and J gave up 0 bases, with 8 bases separating them. Germline CDR1 reads SGHRS; CDR2 reads YFSETQ. This CDR3 spans 13 amino acids. CDR3 region: CASSRRLNTEAFF. In DNA, the CDR3 is TGCGCCAGCAGTAGACGGTTGAACACTGAAGCTTTCTTT.

The rearrangement uses TRBV6-1 and TRBJ2-7; D remains unclear. Trimming pared 2 bases from V and 2 bases from J, leaving 7 bases between. Germline V gives CDR1 MNHNS, CDR2 SASEGT. This CDR3 region has 13 residues. The CDR3 region is CASSETVPYEQYF. CDR3 sequence (DNA): TGTGCCAGCAGTGAAACAGTCCCCTACGAGCAGTACTTC.

This chain links TRBV30 with TRBJ2-7; 7 bases are shared with TRBD2. This CDR3 contains 17 residues. The junction had 18 bases not matched to a gene; V was cut back by 3 bases and J by 4 bases. Germline-derived CDR1 and CDR2 are GTSNPN and SVGIG (reference sequence). CDR3 residues: CAWSVRGVLAGLYEQYF. CDR3 DNA: TGTGCCTGGAGCGTACGCGGGGTCTTAGCGGGTCTTTACGAGCAGTACTTC.

This clone was seen a single time. The chain couples TRBV13 to TRBJ2-1, with a possible D match to TRBD2 (6 bases). CDR3 size: 15 residues. V lost 4 bases and J lost 4, with 14 bases in between. From germline, CDR1 is PRHDT and CDR2 FYEKMQ (reference sequence). CDR3 sequence: CASSSTETSYNEQFF. CDR3 bases: TGTGCCAGCAGCTCAACCGAGACTAGTTACAATGAGCAGTTCTTC.

V usage is TRBV2 and J usage is TRBJ2-3; 7 bases are a match to TRBD2. This CDR3 has 14 residues. The J segment lost 0 bases and the V segment lost 8 bases, leaving 5 bases of the junction unmatched. Germline values: CDR1 SNHLY, CDR2 FYNNEI. In DNA form, the CDR3 reads TGTGCCAGCGGGGGGGAGACTAGCACAGATACGCAGTATTTT. Amino acids: CASGGETSTDTQYF.

The chain combines TRBV29-1 with TRBJ2-1; 12 bases fit TRBD2. The V gene's germline CDR1 is SQVTM and CDR2 ANQGSEA. The CDR3 contains 16 residues. The ends lost 5 bases at V and 4 bases at J; junction bases unmatched: 9. CDR3 residues: CSVRETGTSGYNEQFF. CDR3 DNA sequence: TGCAGCGTTAGAGAAACCGGGACTAGCGGGTACAATGAGCAGTTCTTC.

The chain combines TRBV20-1 with TRBJ2-1, with no clear D. The germline V gene has CDR1 DFQATT and CDR2 SNEGSKA (reference sequence). The ends were cut back, 7 bases at V and 8 bases at J, with 9 bases in the middle. The CDR3 contains 10 residues. The CDR3 spells CSVPVYEQFF. DNA for the CDR3: TGCAGTGTTCCAGTATATGAGCAGTTCTTC.

CDR3 sequence reads: CASSLGRRSQPQHF. The CDR3 region has the DNA TGTGCCAGCAGTTTGGGACGCAGAAGTCAGCCCCAGCATTTT. The rearrangement joins TRBV28 to TRBJ1-5; possibly TRBD1 for D (5 bases). V was trimmed by 3 bases and J by 6 bases, leaving 12 bases between them. CDR1 and CDR2 (germline): MDHEN, SYDVKM. The CDR3 sequence is 14 residues long.